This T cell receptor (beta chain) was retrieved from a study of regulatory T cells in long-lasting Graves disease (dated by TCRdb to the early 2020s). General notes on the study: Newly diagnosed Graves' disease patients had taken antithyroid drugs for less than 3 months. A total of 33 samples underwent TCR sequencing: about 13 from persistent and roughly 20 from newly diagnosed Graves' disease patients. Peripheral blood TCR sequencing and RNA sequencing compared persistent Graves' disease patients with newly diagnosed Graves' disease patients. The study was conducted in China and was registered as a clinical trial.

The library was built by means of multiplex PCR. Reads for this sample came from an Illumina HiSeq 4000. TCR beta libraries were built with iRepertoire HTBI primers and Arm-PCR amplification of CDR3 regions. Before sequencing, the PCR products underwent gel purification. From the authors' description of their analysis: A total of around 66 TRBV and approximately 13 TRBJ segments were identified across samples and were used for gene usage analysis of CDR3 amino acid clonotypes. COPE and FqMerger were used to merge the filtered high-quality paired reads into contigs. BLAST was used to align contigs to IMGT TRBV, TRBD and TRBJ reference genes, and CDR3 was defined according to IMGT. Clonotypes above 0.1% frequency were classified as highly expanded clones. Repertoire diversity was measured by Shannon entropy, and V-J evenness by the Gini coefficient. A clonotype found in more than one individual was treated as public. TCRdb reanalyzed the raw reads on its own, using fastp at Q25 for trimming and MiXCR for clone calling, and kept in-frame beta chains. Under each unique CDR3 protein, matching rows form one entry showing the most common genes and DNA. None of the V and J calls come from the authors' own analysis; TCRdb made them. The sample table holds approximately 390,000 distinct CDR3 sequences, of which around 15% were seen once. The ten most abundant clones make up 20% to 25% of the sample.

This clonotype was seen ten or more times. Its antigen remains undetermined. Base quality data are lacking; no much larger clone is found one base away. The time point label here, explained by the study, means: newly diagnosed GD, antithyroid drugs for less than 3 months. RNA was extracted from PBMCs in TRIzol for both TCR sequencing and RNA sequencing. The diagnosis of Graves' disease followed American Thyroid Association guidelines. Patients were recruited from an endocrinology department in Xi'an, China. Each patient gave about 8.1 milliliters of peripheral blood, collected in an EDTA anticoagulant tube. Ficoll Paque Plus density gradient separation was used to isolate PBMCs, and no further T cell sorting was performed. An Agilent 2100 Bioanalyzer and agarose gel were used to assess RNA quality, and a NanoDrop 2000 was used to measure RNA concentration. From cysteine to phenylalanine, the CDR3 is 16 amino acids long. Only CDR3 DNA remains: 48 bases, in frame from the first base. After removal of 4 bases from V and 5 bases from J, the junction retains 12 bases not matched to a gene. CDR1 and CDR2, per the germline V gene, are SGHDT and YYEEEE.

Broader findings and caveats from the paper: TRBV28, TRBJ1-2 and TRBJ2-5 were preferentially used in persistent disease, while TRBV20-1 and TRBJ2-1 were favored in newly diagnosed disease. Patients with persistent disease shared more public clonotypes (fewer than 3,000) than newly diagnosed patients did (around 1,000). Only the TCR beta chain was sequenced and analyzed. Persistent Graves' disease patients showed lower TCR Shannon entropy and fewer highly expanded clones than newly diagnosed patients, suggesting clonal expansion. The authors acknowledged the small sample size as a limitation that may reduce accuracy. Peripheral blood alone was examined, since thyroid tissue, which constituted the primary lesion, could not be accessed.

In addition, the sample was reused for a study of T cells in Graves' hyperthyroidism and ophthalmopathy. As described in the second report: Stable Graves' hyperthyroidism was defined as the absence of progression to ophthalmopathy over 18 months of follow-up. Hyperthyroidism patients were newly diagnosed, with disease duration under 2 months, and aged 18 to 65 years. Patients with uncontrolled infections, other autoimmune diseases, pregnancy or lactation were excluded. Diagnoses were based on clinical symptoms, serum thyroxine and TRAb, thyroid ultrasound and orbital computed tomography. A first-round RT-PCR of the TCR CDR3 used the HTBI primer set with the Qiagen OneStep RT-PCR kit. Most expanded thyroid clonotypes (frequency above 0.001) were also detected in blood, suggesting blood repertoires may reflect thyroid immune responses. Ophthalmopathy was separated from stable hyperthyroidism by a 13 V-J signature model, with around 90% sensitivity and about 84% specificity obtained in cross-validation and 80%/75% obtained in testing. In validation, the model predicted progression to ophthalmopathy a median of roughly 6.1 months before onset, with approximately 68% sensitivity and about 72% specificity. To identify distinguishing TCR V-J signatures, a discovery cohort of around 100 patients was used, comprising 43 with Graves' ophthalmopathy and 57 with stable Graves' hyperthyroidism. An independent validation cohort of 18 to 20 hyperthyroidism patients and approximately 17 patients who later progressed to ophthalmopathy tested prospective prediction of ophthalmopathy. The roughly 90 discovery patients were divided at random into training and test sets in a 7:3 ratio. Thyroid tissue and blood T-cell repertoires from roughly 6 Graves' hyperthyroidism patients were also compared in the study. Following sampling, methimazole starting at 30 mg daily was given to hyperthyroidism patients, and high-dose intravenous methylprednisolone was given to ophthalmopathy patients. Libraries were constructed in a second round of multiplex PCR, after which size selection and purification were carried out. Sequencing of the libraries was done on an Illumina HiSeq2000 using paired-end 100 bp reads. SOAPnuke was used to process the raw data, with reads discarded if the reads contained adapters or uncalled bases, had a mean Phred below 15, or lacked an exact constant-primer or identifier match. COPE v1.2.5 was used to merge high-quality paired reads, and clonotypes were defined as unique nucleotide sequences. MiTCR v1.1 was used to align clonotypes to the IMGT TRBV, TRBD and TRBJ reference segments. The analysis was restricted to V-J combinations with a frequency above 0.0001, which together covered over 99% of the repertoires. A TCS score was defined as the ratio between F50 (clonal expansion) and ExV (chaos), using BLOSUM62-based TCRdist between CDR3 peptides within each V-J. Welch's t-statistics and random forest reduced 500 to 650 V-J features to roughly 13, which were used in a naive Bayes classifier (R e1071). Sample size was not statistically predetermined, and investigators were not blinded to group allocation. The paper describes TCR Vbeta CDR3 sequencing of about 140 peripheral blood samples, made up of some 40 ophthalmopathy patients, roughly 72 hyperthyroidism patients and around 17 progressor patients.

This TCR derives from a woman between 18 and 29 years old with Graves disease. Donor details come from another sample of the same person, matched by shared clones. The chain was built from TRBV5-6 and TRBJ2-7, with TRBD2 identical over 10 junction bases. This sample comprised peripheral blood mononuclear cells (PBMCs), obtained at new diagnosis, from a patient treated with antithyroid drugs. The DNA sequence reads TGTGCCAGCAGCGAAATGACCGGGACTAGCGTCGACGAGCAGTACTTC. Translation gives CASSEMTGTSVDEQYF.